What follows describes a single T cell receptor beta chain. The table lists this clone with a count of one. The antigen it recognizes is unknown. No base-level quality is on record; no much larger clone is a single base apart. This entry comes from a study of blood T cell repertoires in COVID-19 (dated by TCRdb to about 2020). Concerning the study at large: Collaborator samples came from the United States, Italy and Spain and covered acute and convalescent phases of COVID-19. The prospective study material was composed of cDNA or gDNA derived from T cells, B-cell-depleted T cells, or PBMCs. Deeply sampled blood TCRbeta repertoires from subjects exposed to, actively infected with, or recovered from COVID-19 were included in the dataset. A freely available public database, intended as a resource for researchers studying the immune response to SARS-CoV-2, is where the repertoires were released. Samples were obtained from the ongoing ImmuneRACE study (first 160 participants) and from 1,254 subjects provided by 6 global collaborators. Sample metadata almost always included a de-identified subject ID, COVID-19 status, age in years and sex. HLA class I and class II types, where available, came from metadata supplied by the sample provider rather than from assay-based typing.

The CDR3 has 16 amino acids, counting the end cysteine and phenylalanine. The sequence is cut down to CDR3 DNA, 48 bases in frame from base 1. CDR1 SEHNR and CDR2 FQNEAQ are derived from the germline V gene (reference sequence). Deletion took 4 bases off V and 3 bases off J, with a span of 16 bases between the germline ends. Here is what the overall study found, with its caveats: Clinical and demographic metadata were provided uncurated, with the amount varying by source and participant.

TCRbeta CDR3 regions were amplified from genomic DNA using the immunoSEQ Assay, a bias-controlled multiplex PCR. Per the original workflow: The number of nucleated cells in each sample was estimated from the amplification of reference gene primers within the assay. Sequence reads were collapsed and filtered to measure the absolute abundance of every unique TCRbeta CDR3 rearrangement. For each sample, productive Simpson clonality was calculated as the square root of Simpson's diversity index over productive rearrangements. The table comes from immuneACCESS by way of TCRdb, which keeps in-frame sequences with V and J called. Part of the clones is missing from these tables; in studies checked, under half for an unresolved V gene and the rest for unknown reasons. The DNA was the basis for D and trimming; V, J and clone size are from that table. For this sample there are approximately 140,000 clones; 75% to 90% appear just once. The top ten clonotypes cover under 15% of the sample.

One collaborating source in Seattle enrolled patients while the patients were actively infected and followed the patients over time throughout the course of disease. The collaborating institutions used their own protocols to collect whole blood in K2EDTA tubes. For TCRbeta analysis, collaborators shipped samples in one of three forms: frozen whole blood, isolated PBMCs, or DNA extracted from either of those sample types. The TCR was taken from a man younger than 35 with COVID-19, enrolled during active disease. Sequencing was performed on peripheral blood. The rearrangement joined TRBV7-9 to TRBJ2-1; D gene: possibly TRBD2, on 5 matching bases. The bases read TGTGCCAGCAGCTCCCCCGTGAGCGGAGGCTACAATGAGCAGTTCTTC. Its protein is CASSSPVSGGYNEQFF.